These T cell receptor beta chains were read from a single sample in a study of T cell responses to AZD1222 COVID-19 vaccine. Some clones are missing from TCRdb's copy, which holds only in-frame ones; the method was immunoSEQ multiplex PCR. The sample has tens of thousands of clones; over 75% are singletons. The specimen comprised peripheral blood, sampled on day 0 of AZD1222 vaccination. These receptors originate from an adult in good health. The conserved cysteine and the conserved F or W are not part of the CDR3 here. A D gene is named only where the DNA matches it firmly. Only some rows state a clone size, as once, few, many or a class for expanded clones.

11	TRBV12-3/TRBV12-4	TRBJ1-5	NA	few	ASSLVFGVAQH
12	TRBV25-1	TRBJ1-5	NA	NA	ASSGFEWNQPQH
12	TRBV12-5	TRBJ1-1	NA	NA	ASGKEGLGTEAF
12	TRBV7-2	TRBJ2-7	NA	NA	ASSLEGYSYEQY
14	TRBV5-1	TRBJ2-1	NA	NA	ASSLDRMGSYNEQF
13	TRBV19	TRBJ1-1	NA	few	ASSNGGMRGTEAF
12	TRBV5-6	TRBJ1-3	TRBD1	NA	ASSRGQGGNTIY
13	TRBV7-3	TRBJ1-4	NA	NA	ASSPRWTTNEKLF
15	TRBV7-9	TRBJ1-2	NA	NA	ASSPTAGGSGFYGYT
13	TRBV15	TRBJ2-5	TRBD2	once	ATSRVTSGKETQY
12	TRBV5-1	TRBJ2-7	NA	NA	ASNQGEVNSEQY
11	TRBV28	TRBJ2-7	NA	NA	ASSGSPTYEQY
13	TRBV7-9	TRBJ2-7	TRBD2	NA	ASSLGASGGYEQY
15	TRBV19	TRBJ2-1	TRBD2	NA	ASSSFRTSGGYNEQF
14	TRBV7-2	TRBJ2-2	TRBD1	NA	ASSSHRGLGTGELF
11	TRBV10-2	TRBJ1-1	NA	NA	ASSESGLTEAF
10	TRBV2	TRBJ2-5	NA	NA	ASSPGPETQY
13	TRBV10-3	TRBJ1-3	NA	few	AIAGRVNSGNTIY
14	TRBV6-1	TRBJ2-7	TRBD2	NA	ASSGGTSGLGYEQY
14	TRBV9	TRBJ2-2	TRBD2	NA	ASSPSIVAGTGELF
11	TRBV12-3/TRBV12-4	TRBJ2-5	NA	once	ASSPLEGGTQY
13	TRBV7-8	TRBJ2-2	TRBD2	NA	ASSLGGGATGELF
7	TRBV30	TRBJ1-2	NA	NA	AWSPPPR
13	TRBV9	TRBJ2-1	TRBD2	NA	ASSGLAGGQGEQF
9	TRBV19	TRBJ2-7	NA	NA	ASSTGFTPY
13	TRBV18	TRBJ1-2	NA	NA	ASSVMRESNYGYT
14	TRBV14	TRBJ2-5	TRBD2	NA	ASSLPLAGGPQTQY
15	TRBV20-1	TRBJ1-5	NA	NA	SASRPSQGFSNQPQH
13	TRBV4-1	TRBJ2-7	NA	few	ASSQDEWGADEQY
12	TRBV7-2	TRBJ2-5	TRBD1	NA	ASSFSNRGETQY
15	TRBV7-9	TRBJ1-1	NA	NA	ASSLGVNRVTGTEAF
12	TRBV7-9	TRBJ1-2	NA	NA	ASSLGGGLAGYT
15	TRBV19	TRBJ2-3	TRBD2	NA	ASSIDLAGVRRDTQY
12	TRBV5-6	TRBJ1-4	TRBD1	NA	ASSQGQVGEKLF
13	TRBV19	TRBJ1-2	TRBD1	NA	ASSISTGQGYGYT
13	TRBV9	TRBJ2-3	NA	NA	ASSVAGVGTDTQY
13	TRBV6-5	TRBJ2-5	NA	NA	ASAGKRGNQETQY
14	TRBV5-5	TRBJ2-2	TRBD2	NA	ASSTEAGVYPGELF
10	TRBV6-5	TRBJ1-2	NA	once	ASSSTLDGYT
16	TRBV7-3	TRBJ2-6	TRBD1	NA	ASSPIPGQGAGANVLT
13	TRBV9	TRBJ2-1	NA	NA	ASSSGLNRDHEQF
12	TRBV29-1	TRBJ1-2	NA	NA	SVNRGGANYGYT
14	TRBV13	TRBJ1-2	NA	NA	ASSLGSPSTVYGYT
13	TRBV5-1	TRBJ1-5	NA	NA	ASSTDGRTNQPQH